The rows below give T cell receptor beta chains drawn from one sample of a study of OX40 agonist ivuxolimab in advanced cancers. Generated by immunoSEQ multiplex PCR, the TCRdb table keeps only in-frame clones and is missing some. This sample carries about 61,000 clones, just under 90% of them seen once, and the ten largest clones take roughly 1.9%. The sample consisted of CD4+ or CD8+ T cells sorted from blood, taken in a trial of the OX40 agonist ivuxolimab. These receptors were obtained from an adult with an advanced solid tumor such as melanoma, head and neck, liver or kidney cancer. Both conserved end residues are part of each CDR3. The D gene is left open where the match is weak. Clone size is stated in some rows and not others, as once, few, many or a class when expanded.

d_call | clone_size | j_call | v_call | cdr3_nt | cdr3_aa
NA | once | TRBJ1-2 | TRBV7-9 | TGTGCCAGCAGCGCATCGAACCATGGAAAGACCTATGGCTACACCTTC | CASSASNHGKTYGYTF
NA | NA | TRBJ2-7 | TRBV25-1 | TGTGCCAGCAGGGGGGAACGGGTGGAGCAGTACTTC | CASRGERVEQYF
NA | NA | TRBJ2-7 | TRBV7-6 | TGTGCCAGCAGCGTAGAGGACGGAAACTACGAGCAGTACTTC | CASSVEDGNYEQYF
NA | NA | TRBJ2-2 | TRBV5-1 | TGCGCCAGCAGCTTAATCGAGGCCGGGGAGCTGTTTTTT | CASSLIEAGELFF
NA | NA | TRBJ1-2 | TRBV27 | TGTGCCAGCCGAGGAAACTATGGCTACACCTTC | CASRGNYGYTF
NA | NA | TRBJ1-4 | TRBV7-2 | TGTGCCAGCAGCTTAAAAATCAGGGCCACTAATGAAAAACTGTTTTTT | CASSLKIRATNEKLFF
TRBD1 | few | TRBJ1-1 | TRBV10-3 | TGTGCCATCAGTGGGACAGGGATAAACACTGAAGCTTTCTTT | CAISGTGINTEAFF
NA | NA | TRBJ1-2 | TRBV9 | TGTGCCAGCAGCGAGGGCCCTGGGGCCAACTATGGTTACACCTTC | CASSEGPGANYGYTF
NA | NA | TRBJ1-4 | TRBV28 | TGTGCCAGCAGTGGCGGACAGAAGGCTAATGAAAAACTGTTTTTT | CASSGGQKANEKLFF
NA | NA | TRBJ1-3 | TRBV2 | TGTGCCAGCAGTGAAGGGACGGTCTCTGGAAACACCATATATTTT | CASSEGTVSGNTIYF
NA | NA | TRBJ2-1 | TRBV18 | TGTGCCAGCTCACAATCATTTAACACCGCCAATGAGCAGTTCTTC | CASSQSFNTANEQFF
TRBD2 | NA | TRBJ2-2 | TRBV5-1 | TGCGCCAGCAGTGCCAGCGGGGTGAACACCGGGGAGCTGTTTTTT | CASSASGVNTGELFF
NA | NA | TRBJ2-3 | TRBV11-3 | TGTGCCAGCAGCTTTGATACAGGGCGCACAGATACGCAGTATTTT | CASSFDTGRTDTQYF
TRBD2 | NA | TRBJ2-5 | TRBV28 | TGTGCCAGCGGGCGGGGGGGCGGACAAGAGACCCAGTACTTC | CASGRGGGQETQYF
NA | NA | TRBJ2-1 | TRBV5-4 | TGTGCCAGCAGCGCCCGGGAGAGGTCAGCTGGGTCCTACAATGAGCAGTTCTTC | CASSARERSAGSYNEQFF
NA | NA | TRBJ1-2 | TRBV10-3 | TGTGCCGAGGCGCAGCTCTATGGCTACACCTTC | CAEAQLYGYTF
NA | once | TRBJ2-3 | TRBV20-1 | TGCAGTGCTAGGAAAGATACGCAGTATTTT | CSARKDTQYF
TRBD1 | once | TRBJ2-2 | TRBV6-1 | TGTGCCAGCGGTCGACAGGGGGTGAACACCGGGGAGCTGTTTTTT | CASGRQGVNTGELFF
TRBD1 | NA | TRBJ1-5 | TRBV11-2 | TGTGCCAGCAGCTTGGACAGGGACCAACAGCCCCAGCATTTT | CASSLDRDQQPQHF
NA | NA | TRBJ2-1 | TRBV6-5 | TGTGCCAGCAGTTACAGGGGAGGCAATGAGCAGTTCTTC | CASSYRGGNEQFF
NA | NA | TRBJ2-5 | TRBV11-2 | TGTGCCAGCAGCTTAGATCATCAGGCCTGGGAGACCCAGTACTTC | CASSLDHQAWETQYF
TRBD2 | NA | TRBJ2-1 | TRBV27 | TGTGCCAGCAGTTTTACGGGACTAGCGAGCAATGAGCAGTTCTTC | CASSFTGLASNEQFF
NA | NA | TRBJ2-1 | TRBV5-1 | TGCGCCAGCAGCTTAGAAGCGATCATCGGGCCCAATGAGCAGTTCTTC | CASSLEAIIGPNEQFF
TRBD1 | NA | TRBJ1-4 | TRBV25-1 | TGTGCCAGCAGTGAGACAGGGGGGAATGAAAAACTGTTTTTT | CASSETGGNEKLFF
NA | NA | TRBJ2-1 | TRBV5-1 | TGCGCCAGCAGCTATGGAGAGGGGGCCTACAATGAGCAGTTCTTC | CASSYGEGAYNEQFF
NA | NA | TRBJ1-1 | TRBV7-9 | TGTGCCAGCAGCTTAGTGTCGTTTGAAGCTTTCTTT | CASSLVSFEAFF
TRBD2 | NA | TRBJ2-7 | TRBV5-4 | TGTGCCAGCAGCCAAAGGACTAGCGGGTCCTACGAGCAGTACTTC | CASSQRTSGSYEQYF
NA | NA | TRBJ2-1 | TRBV6-1 | TGTGCCAGCATGAAGGGCAGGAACCTGGGCAATGAGCAGTTCTTC | CASMKGRNLGNEQFF
NA | NA | TRBJ1-2 | TRBV10-3 | TGTGCCATCAGGAAAGACAGCTATGGCTACACCTTC | CAIRKDSYGYTF
TRBD1 | NA | TRBJ2-3 | TRBV5-1 | TGCGCCAGCAGCTTGACAGGACAGGGCAATACGCAGTATTTT | CASSLTGQGNTQYF
TRBD2 | NA | TRBJ2-1 | TRBV12-5 | TGTGCTAGTGGCGTAGGACTAGCGGTTAACAATGAGCAGTTCTTC | CASGVGLAVNNEQFF
NA | NA | TRBJ1-5 | TRBV18 | TGTGCCAGCTCACCCCAGGGATCGGCTCAGCCCCAGCATTTT | CASSPQGSAQPQHF
TRBD1 | NA | TRBJ2-3 | TRBV5-5 | TGTGCCAGCAGCGTGGGGGACAGGGGGATGGCAGATACGCAGTATTTT | CASSVGDRGMADTQYF
TRBD1 | NA | TRBJ1-5 | TRBV19 | TGTGCCAGTAACGACAGGGTGAATCAGCCCCAGCATTTT | CASNDRVNQPQHF
TRBD2 | NA | TRBJ2-1 | TRBV7-2 | TGTGCCAGCACCTACGGGGGGTCATATGAGCAGTTCTTC | CASTYGGSYEQFF
NA | NA | TRBJ1-3 | TRBV2 | TGTGCCAGCCAAGGGGGGGCTACCTCTGGAAACACCATATATTTT | CASQGGATSGNTIYF
NA | NA | TRBJ2-7 | TRBV7-2 | TGTGCCAGCGACCGGGGAACCTACGAGCAGTACTTC | CASDRGTYEQYF
TRBD2 | NA | TRBJ2-7 | TRBV11-2 | TGTGCCAGCAGCTTAGGCACCCTAAGGGTAGCGGGGACTTCCTACGAGCAGTACTTC | CASSLGTLRVAGTSYEQYF
NA | once | TRBJ2-7 | TRBV4-1 | TGCGCCAGCAGCCAAGATCGGGTCGATACCTACGAGCAGTACTTC | CASSQDRVDTYEQYF
NA | NA | TRBJ1-4 | TRBV14 | TGTGCCAGCAGCCAAGGTCGGCAGACAACTAATGAAAAACTGTTTTTT | CASSQGRQTTNEKLFF
TRBD1 | once | TRBJ1-1 | TRBV7-9 | TGTGCCAGCAGCCCGGGACAGGGTCTCTACACTGAAGCTTTCTTT | CASSPGQGLYTEAFF
NA | NA | TRBJ2-3 | TRBV6-1 | TGTGCCAGCAGTGATTGGACGTCAGGGCCCACAGATACGCAGTATTTT | CASSDWTSGPTDTQYF
NA | once | TRBJ2-4 | TRBV28 | TGTGCCAGCAGTTCATTCGCCGGGACCAATAAAAACATTCAGTACTTC | CASSSFAGTNKNIQYF
TRBD2 | NA | TRBJ2-7 | TRBV5-1 | TGCGCCAGCAGCCCCGGGAGGACCTACGAGCAGTACTTC | CASSPGRTYEQYF
NA | NA | TRBJ1-4 | TRBV28 | TGTGCCAGCAGTTTCAGGGAATTTAATGAAAAACTGTTTTTT | CASSFREFNEKLFF
NA | NA | TRBJ1-1 | TRBV18 | TGTGCCAGCTCACCAAGCACAGGGTTGATCACTGAAGCTTTCTTT | CASSPSTGLITEAFF
TRBD1 | NA | TRBJ2-3 | TRBV14 | TGTGCCAGCAGCCAAGATCGCAGGGGGTATTCTGCAGATACGCAGTATTTT | CASSQDRRGYSADTQYF
NA | NA | TRBJ1-5 | TRBV6-1 | TGTGCCAGCAGTCCGACCACCTTGGGGAGGCAGCCCCAGCATTTT | CASSPTTLGRQPQHF
NA | NA | TRBJ1-1 | TRBV19 | TGTGCCAGTATTCCGGGACCGGTGAACACTGAAGCTTTCTTT | CASIPGPVNTEAFF
NA | NA | TRBJ1-2 | TRBV29-1 | TGCAGCGGGGGGAACGGGGTGGGCTATGGCTACACCTTC | CSGGNGVGYGYTF
TRBD1 | NA | TRBJ2-6 | TRBV6-1 | TGTGCCACCCAGGCCAGGGGGTTAGTCGTCCTGACTTTC | CATQARGLVVLTF
TRBD2 | NA | TRBJ2-1 | TRBV7-9 | TGTGCCAACGGACTAGCGGGAGGGGGTTACAATGAGCAGTTCTTC | CANGLAGGGYNEQFF
NA | NA | TRBJ2-6 | TRBV9 | TGTGCCAGCAGCGTCAATGCTGGGGCCAACGTCCTGACTTTC | CASSVNAGANVLTF